Shown below are 20 T cell receptor beta chains from a single sample sequenced in a study of T cell repertoires in cytomegalovirus infection. Each CDR3 protein is one row after TCRdb ran MiXCR on the reads. The sample includes around 900,000 distinct CDR3 sequences, 30% to 40% of them seen just once. No cognate antigen is known for these TCRs. Source: cultured CD8+ T cells from PBMCs, taken from culture after CMV antigen stimulation. Receptors were obtained from a human donor in good health (CMV status not recorded). Some clones in this sample may be carry-over from other donors' samples.

This chain links TRBV12-3 or TRBV12-4 with TRBJ2-7, with 7 bases identical to TRBD1. CDR3 length equals 14 residues. V was clipped by 1 base and J by 5 bases; unmatched bases: 5. CDR3 coding DNA: TGTGCCAGCAGTTTAGGGGCCCAGGGGGACGAGCAGTACTTC. It is translated as CASSLGAQGDEQYF.

For this clonotype: A junction end diverges from the germline sequence, so it may reflect a read error. V gene TRBV19 combines with J gene TRBJ2-6; tentative D call: TRBD1 (6 bases). The V gene's germline CDR1 is LNHDA and CDR2 SQIVND (reference sequence). The CDR3 totals 15 residues. DNA of the CDR3: TGTGCCAGTAGTATTACAGGGTTTCGGACCAACGTCCAGACTTTC. It is translated as CASSITGFRTNVQTF.

This clonotype was observed a handful of times. This chain uses TRBV19 with TRBJ2-1; 16 nucleotides align to TRBD2. CDR1 is LNHDA and CDR2 is SQIVND in the germline V gene (reference sequence). The CDR3 sequence is 17 residues long. J gave up 9 bases and V 6 bases, and 11 bases lay outside the gene matches. CDR3 nucleotides: TGTGCCAGTAGCTCGGGACTAGCGGGGGGGCACGGAGTTGAGCAGTTCTTC. Translated, it gives CASSSGLAGGHGVEQFF.

The chain recombines TRBV6-2 or TRBV6-3 with TRBJ2-2; 7 bases agree with TRBD1. Trimming cost V 6 bases and J 0 bases; bases outside gene matches: 7. Germline V CDR1 and CDR2: MNHEY, SVGEGT. The CDR3 is 16 amino acids. The CDR3 here is CASSKTGLPNTGELFF. DNA of the CDR3: TGTGCCAGCAGCAAGACAGGGCTTCCGAACACCGGGGAGCTGTTTTTT.

This clonotype was counted between two and nine times. The genes are TRBV7-6 and TRBJ2-3, with a weak D call TRBD1 (6 bases). Germline CDR1 and CDR2: SGHVS and FNYEAQ. Trimming pared 1 base from V and 1 base from J, leaving 12 bases between. The CDR3 is 16 residues long. CDR3 loop: CASSLGWTDRTDTQYF. The CDR3 nucleotides read TGTGCCAGCAGCTTAGGATGGACAGATCGCACAGATACGCAGTATTTT.

The chain uses TRBV20-1 and TRBJ1-1, with 9 bases identical to TRBD1. V gave up 5 bases and J gave up 4 bases; unmatched junction bases: 2. There are 12 residues in the CDR3. CDR1 and CDR2 (germline): DFQATT, SNEGSKA (reference sequence). In DNA form, the CDR3 reads TGCAGTGCTGGGACAGGGCTCACTGAAGCTTTCTTT. The encoded protein is CSAGTGLTEAFF.

The chain couples TRBV24-1 to TRBJ2-1, with TRBD2 identical over 11 bases. Losses at the gene ends were 7 bases for V and 9 bases for J; bases not matched to a gene: 13. CDR1 is KGHDR, CDR2 SFDVKD, per germline. The CDR3 consists of 16 residues. CDR3 residues: CATSFSSGGYLGEQFF. In DNA form, the CDR3 reads TGTGCCACCAGCTTTTCTAGCGGGGGGTATCTCGGTGAGCAGTTCTTC.

In regard to this clonotype: Since no conserved phenylalanine or tryptophan closes the CDR3, a read error is the likely cause. The chain recombines TRBV6-5 with TRBJ1-4; D call uncertain. Germline V gene sequence: CDR1 MNHEY, CDR2 SVGAGI. CDR3 length: 15 amino acids. Trimming removed 0 bases from V and 6 bases from J, with 11 bases in between. CDR3 region: CASSYSEFADEKLFL. The CDR3 DNA reads as TGTGCCAGCAGTTACTCAGAGTTTGCGGATGAAAAACTGTTTCTT.

There are many counts of this clonotype. The chain carries TRBV7-2 and TRBJ1-1; D perhaps matches TRBD1 (6 bases). Trimming removed 2 bases at V and 5 bases at J, with 24 bases between. Germline CDR1 and CDR2: SGHTA and FQGNSA. The CDR3 spans 18 residues. The CDR3 reads CASSLRLIGGAGGTEAFF. CDR3 DNA: TGTGCCAGCAGCTTAAGATTAATCGGGGGCGCGGGGGGAACTGAAGCTTTCTTT.

V and J are TRBV29-1 and TRBJ2-3; the match to TRBD1 covers 8 bases. V was pared by 6 bases and J by 2 bases, with 4 bases of the junction left unmatched. The V gene's germline CDR1 is SQVTM and CDR2 ANQGSEA. This CDR3 spans 13 amino acids. CDR3 region: CSVDRGDTDTQYF. In DNA form, the CDR3 reads TGCAGCGTCGACAGGGGTGACACAGATACGCAGTATTTT.

The genes are TRBV12-5 and TRBJ1-1; D is ambiguous. From germline, CDR1 is LGHNT and CDR2 FRNRAP. V was cut by 5 bases and J by 5 bases, with 9 bases left in between. The CDR3 sequence is 12 residues long. The CDR3 region is CASGPTGTEAFF. In DNA, the CDR3 is TGTGCTAGTGGTCCCACGGGAACTGAAGCTTTCTTT.

The V and J genes are TRBV5-6 and TRBJ2-7; TRBD1 matches 9 bases. Trimming cost V 4 bases and J 3 bases; bases outside gene matches: 5. CDR3 size: 14 residues. Germline V CDR1 and CDR2: SGHDT, YYEEEE. As DNA, the CDR3 is TGTGCCAGCAGCAACCAGGACAGGGGCTACGAGCAGTACTTC. Its translation: CASSNQDRGYEQYF.

This clonotype was counted only a few times. This sequence joins TRBV7-2 and TRBJ2-1; possibly TRBD1 for D (6 bases). Trimming pared 5 bases from V and 5 bases from J, leaving 13 bases between. CDR3 length: 14 amino acids. Germline-derived CDR1 and CDR2 are SGHTA and FQGNSA. The CDR3 here is CASSKPRQDNEQFF. In DNA form, the CDR3 reads TGTGCCAGCAGCAAACCACGACAGGACAATGAGCAGTTCTTC.

Worth noting for this clonotype: A read error may account for a junction end that differs from germline. The J gene is TRBJ2-7, the V gene TRBV7-6; possibly TRBD1 for D (5 bases). The CDR3 covers 14 residues. CDR1 and CDR2 (germline): SGHVS, FNYEAQ. The CDR3 protein is CASSLSGNFYERYF. CDR3 DNA: TGTGCTAGCAGCTTATCAGGGAATTTCTACGAGCGGTACTTC.

With respect to this clonotype: This may come from a read error, since a much larger clone is one base off. This chain joins TRBV2 and TRBJ2-2, with TRBD2 as a possible D gene (5 bases). The CDR3 runs 14 residues. Germline V lookup: CDR1 SNHLY, CDR2 FYNNEI. CDR3 protein: CTSKVEGVTGELFF. The CDR3, as DNA: TGTACCAGCAAAGTTGAGGGTGTCACCGGGGAGCTGTTTTTT.

J is TRBJ2-5 and V is TRBV4-1; perhaps TRBD2 as D (6 bases). Germline CDR1 MGHRA, CDR2 YSYEKL. The V gene lost 0 bases and the J gene lost 5 bases, with 13 bases spanning the gap. This CDR3 is 15 amino acids long. The DNA of the CDR3 is TGCGCCAGCAGCCAAGATACCGGTGGGGGGGAGACCCAGTACTTC. It translates to CASSQDTGGGETQYF.

This clonotype occurred a few times. The gene calls are TRBV7-6 and TRBJ2-5, with D unclear. The ends were cut back, 1 base at V and 2 bases at J, with 8 bases in the middle. CDR1 is SGHVS and CDR2 is FNYEAQ in the germline V gene. This CDR3 is built from 14 residues. The CDR3 nucleotides read TGTGCCAGCAGCTTAGATGAACAGCAAGAGACCCAGTACTTC. It encodes CASSLDEQQETQYF.

The chain has TRBV24-1 and TRBJ1-1; 7 positions agree with TRBD1. Germline-derived CDR1 and CDR2 are KGHDR and SFDVKD. The CDR3 spans 15 residues. J was trimmed by 1 base and V by 3 bases; bases with no gene match: 4. In DNA, the CDR3 is TGTGCCACCAGTGATCCGACAGGGAAGAACACTGAAGCTTTCTTT. This encodes CATSDPTGKNTEAFF.

The chain carries TRBV19 and TRBJ2-1; 7 bases agree with TRBD2. J lost 2 bases, V lost 1 base, and 5 bases had no gene match. The CDR3 loop spans 16 amino acids. Germline assignment: CDR1 LNHDA and CDR2 SQIVND (reference sequence). The CDR3 loop is CASSIVWGGAYNEQFF. The CDR3 DNA follows: TGTGCCAGTAGTATAGTTTGGGGGGGTGCCTACAATGAGCAGTTCTTC. The complete variable domain, with remaining parts taken from reference TRBV19 and TRBJ2-1, reads DGGITQSPKYLFRKEGQNVTLSCEQNLNHDAMYWYRQDPGQGLRLIYYSQIVNDFQKGDIAEGYSVSREKKESFPLTVTSAQKNPTAFYLCASSIVWGGAYNEQFFGPGTRLTVL.

The J gene is TRBJ1-1, the V gene TRBV6-1; D is unresolved. The CDR3 totals 16 residues. V lost 2 bases to trimming and J lost 3 bases, with 16 bases between them. CDR1 is MNHNS and CDR2 is SASEGT in the germline V gene. CDR3 loop: CASSEFMVGLHTEAFF. The CDR3 nucleotides are TGTGCCAGCAGTGAATTTATGGTTGGCCTTCACACTGAAGCTTTCTTT.